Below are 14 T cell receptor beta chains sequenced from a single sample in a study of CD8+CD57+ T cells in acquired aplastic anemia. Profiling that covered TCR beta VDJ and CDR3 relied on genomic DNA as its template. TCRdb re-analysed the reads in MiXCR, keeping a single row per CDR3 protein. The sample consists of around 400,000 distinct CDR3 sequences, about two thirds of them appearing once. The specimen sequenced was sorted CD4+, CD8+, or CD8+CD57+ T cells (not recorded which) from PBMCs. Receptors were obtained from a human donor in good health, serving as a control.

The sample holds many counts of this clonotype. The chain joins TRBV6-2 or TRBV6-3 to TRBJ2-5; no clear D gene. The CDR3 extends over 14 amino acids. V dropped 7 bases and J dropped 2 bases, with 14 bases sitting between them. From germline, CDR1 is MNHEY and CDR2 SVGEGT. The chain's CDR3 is CASTWPGIQETQYF. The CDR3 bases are TGTGCCAGCACTTGGCCAGGCATACAAGAGACCCAGTACTTC.

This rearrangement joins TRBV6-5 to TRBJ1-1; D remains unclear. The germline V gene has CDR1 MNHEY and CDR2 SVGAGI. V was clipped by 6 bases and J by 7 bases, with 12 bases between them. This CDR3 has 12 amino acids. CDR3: CASRGWDGEAFF. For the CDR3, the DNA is TGTGCCAGCAGAGGGTGGGATGGTGAAGCTTTCTTT.

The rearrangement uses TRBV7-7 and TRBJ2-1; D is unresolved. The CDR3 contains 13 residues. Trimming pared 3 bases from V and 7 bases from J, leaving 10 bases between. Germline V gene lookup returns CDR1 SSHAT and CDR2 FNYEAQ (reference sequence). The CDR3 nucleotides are TGTGCCAGCAGCTTGAGCCCAAGGAATGAGCAGTTCTTC. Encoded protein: CASSLSPRNEQFF. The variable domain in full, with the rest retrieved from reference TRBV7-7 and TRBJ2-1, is GAGVSQSPRYKVTKRGQDVTLRCDPISSHATLYWYQQALGQGPEFLTYFNYEAQPDKSGLPSDRFSAERPEGSISTLTIQRTEQRDSAMYRCASSLSPRNEQFFGPGTRLTVL.

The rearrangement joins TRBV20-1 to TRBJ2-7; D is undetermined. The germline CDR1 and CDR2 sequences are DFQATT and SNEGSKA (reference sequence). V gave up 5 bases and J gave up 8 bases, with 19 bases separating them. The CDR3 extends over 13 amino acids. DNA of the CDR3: TGCAGTGCTTTAGAGCCATGGCTTGTAAAGCAGTACTTC. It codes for CSALEPWLVKQYF.

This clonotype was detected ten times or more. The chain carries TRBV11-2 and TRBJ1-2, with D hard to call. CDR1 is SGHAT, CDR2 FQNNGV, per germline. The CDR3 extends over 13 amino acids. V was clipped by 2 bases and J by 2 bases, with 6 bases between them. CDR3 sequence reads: CASSLIQNYGYTF. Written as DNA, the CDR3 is TGTGCCAGCAGCTTAATTCAAAACTATGGCTACACCTTC.

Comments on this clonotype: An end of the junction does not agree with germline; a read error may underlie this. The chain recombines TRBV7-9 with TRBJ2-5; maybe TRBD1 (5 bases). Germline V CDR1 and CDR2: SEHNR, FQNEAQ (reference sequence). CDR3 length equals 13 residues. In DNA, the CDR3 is TGTGCCAGCAACGTCCAGGGCCCCGCCAACGAGCAGTTC. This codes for CASNVQGPANEQF.

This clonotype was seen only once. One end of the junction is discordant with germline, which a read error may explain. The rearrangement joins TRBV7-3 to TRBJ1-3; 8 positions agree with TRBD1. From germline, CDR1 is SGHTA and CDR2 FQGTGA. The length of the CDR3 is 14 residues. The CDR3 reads CASGTQGDQPTQFF. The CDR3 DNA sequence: TGTGCCAGCGGAACACAGGGGGATCAACCCACCCAATTTTTT.

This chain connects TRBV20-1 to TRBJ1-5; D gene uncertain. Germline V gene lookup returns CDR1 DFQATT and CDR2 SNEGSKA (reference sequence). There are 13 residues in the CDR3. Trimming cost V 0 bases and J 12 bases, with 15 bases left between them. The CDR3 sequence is CSARDVESPHQHF. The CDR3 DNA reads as TGCAGTGCTAGAGATGTAGAGTCCCCGCACCAGCATTTT.

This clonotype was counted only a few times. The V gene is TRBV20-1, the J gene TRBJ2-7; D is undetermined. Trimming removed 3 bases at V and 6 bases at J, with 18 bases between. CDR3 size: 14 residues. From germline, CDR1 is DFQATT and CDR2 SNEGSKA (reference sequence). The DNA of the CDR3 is TGCAGTGCTAGTGAGGCCAGTTCCTTAGTCGAGCAGTACTTC. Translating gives CSASEASSLVEQYF.

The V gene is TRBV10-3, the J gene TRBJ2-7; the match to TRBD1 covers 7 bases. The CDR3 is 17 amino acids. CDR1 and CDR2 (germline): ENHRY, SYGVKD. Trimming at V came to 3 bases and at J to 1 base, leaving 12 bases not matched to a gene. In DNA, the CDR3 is TGTGCCATCAGTGACCCGAGCACAGGGGAAACATCCTACGAGCAGTACTTC. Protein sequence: CAISDPSTGETSYEQYF.

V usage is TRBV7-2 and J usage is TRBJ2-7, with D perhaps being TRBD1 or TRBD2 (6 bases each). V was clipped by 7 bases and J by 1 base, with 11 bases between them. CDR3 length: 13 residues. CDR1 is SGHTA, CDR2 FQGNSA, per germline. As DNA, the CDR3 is TGTGCCAGCACCAAAGGGGGGTCCTACGAGCAGTACTTC. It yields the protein CASTKGGSYEQYF.

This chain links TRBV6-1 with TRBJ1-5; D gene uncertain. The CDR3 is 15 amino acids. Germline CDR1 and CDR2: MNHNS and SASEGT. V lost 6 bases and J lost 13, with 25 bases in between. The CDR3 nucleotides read TGTGCCAGCAGCCACTGTGACCTTAACGATCAGCAACAGCATTTT. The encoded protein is CASSHCDLNDQQQHF.

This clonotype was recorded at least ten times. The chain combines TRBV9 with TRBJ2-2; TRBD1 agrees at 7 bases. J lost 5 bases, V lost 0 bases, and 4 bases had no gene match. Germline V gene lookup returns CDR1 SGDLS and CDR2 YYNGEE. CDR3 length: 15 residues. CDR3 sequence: CASSVERGLTGELFF. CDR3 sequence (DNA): TGTGCCAGCAGCGTAGAAAGGGGGCTAACCGGGGAGCTGTTTTTT.

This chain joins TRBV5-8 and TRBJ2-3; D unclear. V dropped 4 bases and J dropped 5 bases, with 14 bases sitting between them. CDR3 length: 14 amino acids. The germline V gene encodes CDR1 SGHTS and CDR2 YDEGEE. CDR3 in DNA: TGTGCCAGCAGCCGTCCTAACGCGATAGATACGCAGTATTTT. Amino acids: CASSRPNAIDTQYF.